This T cell receptor beta chain was found in a study of blood T cell repertoires in COVID-19. On the study more broadly: Specimens from acute and convalescent COVID-19 originated in the United States, Italy and Spain. Sources were T cells, B-cell-depleted T cells, or PBMCs; the material itself was cDNA or gDNA.

The CDR3 is 10 residues long. V gave up 6 bases and J gave up 7 bases, with 6 bases separating them. From germline, CDR1 is MDHEN and CDR2 SYDVKM. As processed by the authors: The authors estimated nucleated cell counts from reference gene primer amplification. Libraries were prepared by immunoSEQ multiplex PCR; TCRdb keeps only in-frame clonotypes and omits some of them. V and J calls and clone size are given by that table; D and trimming were obtained from the DNA. The table includes fewer than 200,000 clones, about 86% detected once. The chain links TRBV28 to TRBJ1-1; a possible D gene is TRBD1 (5 bases). Sequencing input: peripheral blood. This TCR was recovered from a man in his fifties with active or convalescent COVID-19. CDR3: CASRDSEAFF. The CDR3, as DNA: TGTGCCAGCAGAGACAGTGAAGCTTTCTTT.